This TCR beta chain comes out of a study of control samples from healthy donors and cancer patients. The CDR3 spans 11 residues. The V gene's germline CDR1 is SGHDT and CDR2 YYEEEE. The V end lost 4 bases, the J end lost 8 bases, and 6 bases lay between the germline ends. TCRdb's table, derived via immunoSEQ multiplex PCR, lists solely in-frame clones and lacks some. There are about 140,000 clones in the sample; 85% to 95% occur only once, and around 13% lies in the top ten. The source material was blood. The receptor was isolated from a man aged 35 to 55 in good health. The V gene is TRBV5-6, the J gene TRBJ2-2; D perhaps matches TRBD2 (6 bases). CDR3 protein: CASSGRGELFF. CDR3 in DNA: TGTGCCAGCAGCGGGAGGGGGGAGCTGTTTTTT.